This T cell receptor (beta chain) emerged from a study of cytomegalovirus exposure and HLA in healthy donors. Germline V gene sequence: CDR1 MDHEN, CDR2 SYDVKM. Trimming at V came to 8 bases and at J to 6 bases, leaving 5 bases not matched to a gene. This CDR3 has 12 amino acids. A note on this clone: What it binds is not known.

The PCR used 60 Vbeta and 13 Jbeta primers. Profiling relied on immunoSEQ multiplex PCR, and the TCRdb table lists in-frame clones only, not all of them. The sample records over 200,000 clones, around 80% being singletons. Study conclusions and caveats: Per published reports, the classifier diagnosed cytomegalovirus status with high specificity and sensitivity. Some V segments, including TRBV6-2 and TRBV6-3, were excluded as indistinguishable.

The TCR sequence derives from a male donor in good health and CMV-seronegative. V usage is TRBV28 and J usage is TRBJ2-7, with TRBD2 identical over 9 bases. Source material: PBMCs. The CDR3 DNA is TGTGCCAGCGCTGTAGCGGGAGCCGAGCAGTACTTC. Its translation is CASAVAGAEQYF.